The T cell receptor (beta chain) described here comes from a study of blood T cell repertoires in COVID-19. Measured with immunoSEQ multiplex PCR; TCRdb has only the in-frame clones, and not every one. The sample lists over 250,000 clones, roughly nine tenths occurring once. V was shortened by 3 bases and J by 3 bases, with 9 bases between the two germline ends. The CDR3 contains 14 residues. The germline V gene encodes CDR1 LGHNT and CDR2 FRNRAP. The sequence came from a man aged 60 to 75 who had recovered from COVID-19. Sequences were obtained from PBMCs or T cells enriched from blood (not recorded which). J is TRBJ1-5 and V is TRBV12-5; a weak D match, TRBD1 (5 bases). In DNA form, the CDR3 reads TGTGCTAGTGGTTTCGGGACTGCCAATCAGCCCCAGCATTTT. This encodes CASGFGTANQPQHF.